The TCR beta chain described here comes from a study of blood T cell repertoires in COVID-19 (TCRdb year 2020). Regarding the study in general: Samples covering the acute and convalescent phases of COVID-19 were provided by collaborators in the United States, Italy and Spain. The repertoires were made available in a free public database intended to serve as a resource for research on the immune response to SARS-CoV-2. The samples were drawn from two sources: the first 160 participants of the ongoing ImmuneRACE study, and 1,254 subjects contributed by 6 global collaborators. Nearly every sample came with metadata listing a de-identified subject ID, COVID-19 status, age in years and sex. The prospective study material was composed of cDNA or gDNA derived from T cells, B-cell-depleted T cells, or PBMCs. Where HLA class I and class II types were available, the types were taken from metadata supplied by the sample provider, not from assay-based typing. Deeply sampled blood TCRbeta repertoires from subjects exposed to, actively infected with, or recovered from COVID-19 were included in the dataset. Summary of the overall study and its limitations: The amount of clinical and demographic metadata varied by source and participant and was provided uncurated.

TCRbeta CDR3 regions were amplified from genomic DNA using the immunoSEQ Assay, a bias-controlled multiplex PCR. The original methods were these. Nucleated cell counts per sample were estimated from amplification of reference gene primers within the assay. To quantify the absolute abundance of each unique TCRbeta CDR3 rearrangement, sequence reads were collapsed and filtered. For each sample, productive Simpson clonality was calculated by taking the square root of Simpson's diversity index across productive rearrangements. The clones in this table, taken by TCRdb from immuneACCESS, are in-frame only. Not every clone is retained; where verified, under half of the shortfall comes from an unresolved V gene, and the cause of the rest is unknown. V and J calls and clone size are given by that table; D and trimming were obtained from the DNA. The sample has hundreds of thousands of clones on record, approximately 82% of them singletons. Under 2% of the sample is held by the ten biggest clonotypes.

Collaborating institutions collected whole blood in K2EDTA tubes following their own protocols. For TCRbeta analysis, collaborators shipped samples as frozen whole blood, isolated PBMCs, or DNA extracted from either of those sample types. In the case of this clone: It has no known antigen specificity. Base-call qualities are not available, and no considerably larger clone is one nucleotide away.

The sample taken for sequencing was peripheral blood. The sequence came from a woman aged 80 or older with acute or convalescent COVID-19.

At the DNA level, the sequence is TGTGCCAGCAGCCTGCGATGGGGCACCACAGATACGCAGTATTTT. This gives the protein CASSLRWGTTDTQYF. The sequence is built from TRBV5-6 and TRBJ2-3, and TRBD1 may be the D gene, going by 5 matching bases. Via the germline V gene, CDR1 is SGHDT and CDR2 YYEEEE. Cut back by 4 bases and 2 bases, the V and J ends lie 14 bases apart. Including the terminal cysteine and phenylalanine, the CDR3 comprises 15 residues. Only the CDR3 DNA is retained, 45 bases long and in frame from the first base.